These 18 T cell receptor beta chains came from one sample sequenced in a study of cytomegalovirus exposure and HLA in healthy donors. PCR used 60 Vbeta primers and 13 Jbeta primers. Measured with immunoSEQ multiplex PCR; TCRdb has only the in-frame clones, and not every one. The sample contains 150,000 or so clones, around 81% of which appear only once. The specimen was PBMCs. The receptors originated from a woman under 30 in good health and CMV-seropositive.

The CDR3 spells CASSLVGQGANTQYF. For the CDR3, the DNA is TGTGCCAGCAGCTTAGTTGGACAGGGGGCAAATACGCAGTATTTT. This chain joins TRBV7-6 and TRBJ2-3; 11 nucleotides match TRBD1. Trimming took 1 base from V and 7 from J; bases not matched to a gene: 4. The germline V gene encodes CDR1 SGHVS and CDR2 FNYEAQ. The CDR3 runs to 15 residues. Full variable domain (missing parts from reference TRBV7-6 and TRBJ2-3): GAGVSQSPRYKVTKRGQDVALRCDPISGHVSLYWYRQALGQGPEFLTYFNYEAQQDKSGLPNDRFSAERPEGSISTLTIQRTEQRDSAMYRCASSLVGQGANTQYFGPGTRLTVL.

The chain employs TRBV10-3 and TRBJ1-1, with 7 bases that match TRBD1. This CDR3 spans 15 amino acids. The J segment lost 4 bases and the V segment lost 0 bases, leaving 5 bases of the junction unmatched. Germline lookup yields CDR1 ENHRY and CDR2 SYGVKD. DNA for the CDR3: TGTGCCATCAGTGAGTCGACAGGGATGGCCACTGAAGCTTTCTTT. As protein: CAISESTGMATEAFF.

The rearrangement uses TRBV19 and TRBJ1-1, with D unresolved. Trimming left V 4 bases short and J 5 bases short, with 11 bases between. The CDR3 consists of 13 residues. The germline V gene encodes CDR1 LNHDA and CDR2 SQIVND (reference sequence). The CDR3 region is CASSTPFQTEAFF. The CDR3 nucleotides are TGTGCCAGTAGTACGCCCTTCCAGACTGAAGCTTTCTTT.

The chain joins TRBV6-5 to TRBJ2-3; 12 bases map to TRBD2. The trim removed 7 bases at V and 1 base at J, leaving 3 bases unmatched. The V gene's germline CDR1 is MNHEY and CDR2 SVGAGI. The CDR3 contains 15 residues. The CDR3 DNA reads as TGTGCCAGCAACCGACTAGCGGGGGGCACAGATACGCAGTATTTT. Protein sequence: CASNRLAGGTDTQYF.

V usage is TRBV5-6 and J usage is TRBJ2-3; a weak D match, TRBD1 (6 bases). CDR1 and CDR2 from the germline V gene are SGHDT and YYEEEE. The CDR3 sequence is 15 residues long. V was clipped by 5 bases and J by 5 bases, with 18 bases between them. CDR3 coding DNA: TGTGCCAGCAGTTCAACCTGGGGGCGGGTAGATACGCAGTATTTT. Its translation is CASSSTWGRVDTQYF.

This chain links TRBV7-3 with TRBJ2-5; D perhaps matches TRBD2 (7 bases). The CDR3 consists of 15 residues. V was trimmed by 0 bases and J by 2 bases, leaving 10 bases between them. Germline assignment: CDR1 SGHTA and CDR2 FQGTGA. This CDR3 is CASSLTGGLQETQYF. The DNA of the CDR3 is TGTGCCAGCAGCTTAACGGGGGGGCTTCAAGAGACCCAGTACTTC.

This clone has only a few counts. CDR3 loop: CASSSGQGGSYEQYF. For the CDR3, the DNA is TGTGCCAGCAGTTCCGGACAGGGGGGCTCCTACGAGCAGTACTTC. The chain combines TRBV6-5 with TRBJ2-7; 10 bases agree with TRBD1. CDR1 and CDR2 from the germline V gene are MNHEY and SVGAGI. CDR3 length: 15 residues. V shed 4 bases, J shed 0 bases, and the junction held 3 bases outside the gene matches.

The chain joins TRBV19 to TRBJ1-3, with TRBD1 matching 7 bases. The CDR3 runs to 18 residues. The V segment lost 5 bases and the J segment 4 bases; nucleotides outside the gene matches: 17. The V gene's germline CDR1 is LNHDA and CDR2 SQIVND (reference sequence). This chain's CDR3 is CASSRQGRKGRGGNTIYF. CDR3 sequence (DNA): TGTGCCAGTAGTCGACAGGGCCGCAAGGGGCGAGGGGGAAACACCATATATTTT.

The chain is built from TRBV11-2 and TRBJ2-7, with a weak D call TRBD2 (5 bases). This CDR3 comprises 14 residues. The ends were cut back, 7 bases at V and 4 bases at J, with 17 bases in the middle. The germline gives CDR1 SGHAT, CDR2 FQNNGV. The CDR3 bases are TGTGCCAGCACCCAAGGAAGCGGCTATTACGAGCAGTACTTC. Its translation is CASTQGSGYYEQYF.

This chain links TRBV19 with TRBJ1-4, with no clear D. Germline CDR1 reads LNHDA; CDR2 reads SQIVND (reference sequence). There are 13 residues in the CDR3. Trimming removed 4 bases from V and 4 bases from J, with 7 bases in between. CDR3 in DNA: TGTGCCAGTAGTACGGCGGGTAATGAAAAACTGTTTTTT. This sequence encodes CASSTAGNEKLFF.

The V and J genes are TRBV19 and TRBJ1-3; D call uncertain. Trimming removed 7 bases at V and 6 bases at J, with 10 bases between. This CDR3 has 12 amino acids. Germline V CDR1 and CDR2: LNHDA, SQIVND (reference sequence). The CDR3 spells CASNRGENTIYF. In DNA form, the CDR3 reads TGTGCCAGTAATCGAGGCGAAAACACCATATATTTT.

The V and J genes are TRBV6-5 and TRBJ2-6, with D perhaps matching TRBD1 (6 bases). The CDR3 contains 16 residues. V was trimmed by 4 bases and J by 4 bases, leaving 14 bases between them. The V gene's germline CDR1 is MNHEY and CDR2 SVGAGI. CDR3 loop: CASSLQSGAGANVLTF. For the CDR3, the DNA is TGTGCCAGCAGTTTACAATCAGGGGCCGGGGCCAACGTCCTGACTTTC.

This sequence joins TRBV2 and TRBJ2-3, with D perhaps TRBD1 (6 bases). Germline CDR1 SNHLY, CDR2 FYNNEI. The ends were cut back, 8 bases at V and 2 bases at J, with 11 bases in the middle. The CDR3 runs 13 residues. CDR3 residues: CASDQGFTDTQYF. CDR3 nucleotides: TGTGCCAGCGATCAGGGGTTCACAGATACGCAGTATTTT.

The chain links TRBV29-1 to TRBJ1-2; D might be TRBD1 (6 bases). The germline CDR1 and CDR2 sequences are SQVTM and ANQGSEA. CDR3 length: 12 residues. The V end lost 8 bases, the J end lost 5 bases, and 15 bases lay between the germline ends. The CDR3 loop is CSSYRDAYGYTF. The CDR3 DNA sequence: TGCAGCTCCTACAGGGATGCTTATGGCTACACCTTC.

The sample holds a few counts of this clone. The chain combines TRBV19 with TRBJ1-4, with a weak D call TRBD1 (6 bases). V shed 4 bases and J shed 8 bases, with 17 bases lying between them. Germline lookup yields CDR1 LNHDA and CDR2 SQIVND (reference sequence). The CDR3 length is 15 residues. The CDR3 region has the DNA TGTGCCAGTAGTAGATCCGGGACACGGGGCGAAAAACTGTTTTTT. Protein: CASSRSGTRGEKLFF.

The V gene is TRBV5-4, the J gene TRBJ2-2; TRBD2 agrees at 11 bases. The trim removed 0 bases at V and 5 bases at J, leaving 6 bases unmatched. This CDR3 is built from 17 residues. Looked up from germline, CDR1 is SGHNT and CDR2 is YYREEE (reference sequence). The chain's CDR3 is CASSLGLAGTWTGELFF. CDR3 sequence (DNA): TGTGCCAGCAGCTTGGGACTAGCGGGGACGTGGACCGGGGAGCTGTTTTTT.

The table lists this clone with a count of one. The chain combines TRBV5-4 with TRBJ1-1; D gene uncertain. The CDR3 length is 15 residues. V was trimmed by 0 bases and J by 3 bases, leaving 12 bases between them. The germline CDR1 and CDR2 sequences are SGHNT and YYREEE (reference sequence). The CDR3 spells CASSLGGGGYTEAFF. In DNA form, the CDR3 reads TGTGCCAGCAGCTTGGGGGGAGGCGGATACACTGAAGCTTTCTTT. Full variable domain (missing parts from reference TRBV5-4 and TRBJ1-1): ETGVTQSPTHLIKTRGQQVTLRCSSQSGHNTVSWYQQALGQGPQFIFQYYREEENGRGNFPPRFSGLQFPNYSSELNVNALELDDSALYLCASSLGGGGYTEAFFGQGTRLTVV.

This chain uses TRBV9 with TRBJ2-5; weak D call: TRBD1 (6 bases). The CDR3 extends over 14 amino acids. Trimming took off 2 bases at V and 2 bases at J, with 10 bases between the two ends. The germline V gene has CDR1 SGDLS and CDR2 YYNGEE. The CDR3 region is CASSVRQDQETQYF. DNA of the CDR3: TGTGCCAGCAGCGTTCGACAGGATCAAGAGACCCAGTACTTC.